A single T cell receptor (beta chain) is shown here with its context. Clones were sequenced by immunoSEQ multiplex PCR, and TCRdb holds only the in-frame ones, with some missing. The sample has about 69,000 clones, 90% to 95% seen once. This CDR3 comprises 15 residues. Deletions cut 1 base from V and 7 bases from J, with 14 bases between. From germline, CDR1 is MNHEY and CDR2 SMNVEV (reference sequence). This sample is drawn from a study of OX40 agonist ivuxolimab in advanced cancers. Study-wide context: The study gave patients intravenous ivuxolimab at 0.01 to 10 mg/kg every 2 weeks.

The chain joins TRBV27 to TRBJ2-1; D is possibly TRBD2 (6 bases). The TCR sequence derives from an adult with an advanced solid tumor such as melanoma, head and neck, liver or kidney cancer. Specimen: CD4+ or CD8+ T cells sorted from blood, collected in a trial of the OX40 agonist ivuxolimab. The CDR3 nucleotides are TGTGCCAGCAGTTTATTTAAAGGCGGGATGAATGAGCAGTTCTTC. It is translated as CASSLFKGGMNEQFF.